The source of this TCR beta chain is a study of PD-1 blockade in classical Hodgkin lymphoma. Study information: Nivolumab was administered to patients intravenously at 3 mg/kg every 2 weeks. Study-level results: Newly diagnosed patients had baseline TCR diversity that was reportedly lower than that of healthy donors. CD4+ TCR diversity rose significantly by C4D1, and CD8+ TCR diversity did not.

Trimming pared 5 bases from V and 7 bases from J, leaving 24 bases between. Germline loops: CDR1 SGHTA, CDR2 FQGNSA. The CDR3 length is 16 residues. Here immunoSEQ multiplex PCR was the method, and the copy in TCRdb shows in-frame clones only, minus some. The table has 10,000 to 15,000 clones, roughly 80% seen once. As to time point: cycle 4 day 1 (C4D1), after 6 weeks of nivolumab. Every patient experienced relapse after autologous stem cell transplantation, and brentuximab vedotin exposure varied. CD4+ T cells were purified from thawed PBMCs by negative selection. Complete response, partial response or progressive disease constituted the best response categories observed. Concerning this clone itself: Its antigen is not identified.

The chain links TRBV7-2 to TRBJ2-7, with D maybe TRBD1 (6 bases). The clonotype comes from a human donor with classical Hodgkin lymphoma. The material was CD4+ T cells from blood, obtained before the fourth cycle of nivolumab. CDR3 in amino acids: CASSPRTAPPQGEQYF. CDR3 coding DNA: TGTGCCAGCAGCCCCCGGACTGCCCCGCCCCAGGGGGAGCAGTACTTC.